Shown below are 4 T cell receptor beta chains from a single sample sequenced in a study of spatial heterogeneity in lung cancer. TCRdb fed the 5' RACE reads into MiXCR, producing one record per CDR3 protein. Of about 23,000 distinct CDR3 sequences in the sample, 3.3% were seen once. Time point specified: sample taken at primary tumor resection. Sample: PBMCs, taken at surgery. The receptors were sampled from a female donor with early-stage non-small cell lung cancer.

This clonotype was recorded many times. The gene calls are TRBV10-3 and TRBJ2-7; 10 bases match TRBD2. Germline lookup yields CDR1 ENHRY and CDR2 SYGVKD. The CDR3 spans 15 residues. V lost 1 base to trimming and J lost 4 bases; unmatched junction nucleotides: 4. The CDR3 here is CAISELAGGCYEQYF. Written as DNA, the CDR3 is TGTGCCATCAGTGAGTTAGCGGGAGGTTGTTACGAGCAGTACTTC.

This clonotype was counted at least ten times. As DNA, the CDR3 is TGCAGTGCTAGAGCCGGGTCGAGCAATCAGCCCCAGCATTTT. Translated: CSARAGSSNQPQHF. J is TRBJ1-5 and V is TRBV20-1; no reliable D call. CDR3 size: 14 residues. The germline V and J ends were trimmed by 1 base and 1 base, with 8 bases remaining between them. From germline, CDR1 is DFQATT and CDR2 SNEGSKA (reference sequence).

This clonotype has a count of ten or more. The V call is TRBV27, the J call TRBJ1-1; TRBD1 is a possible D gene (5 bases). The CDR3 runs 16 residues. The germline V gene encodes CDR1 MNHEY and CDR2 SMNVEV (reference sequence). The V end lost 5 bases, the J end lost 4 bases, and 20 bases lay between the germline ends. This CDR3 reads CASSPSRGRFSTEAFF. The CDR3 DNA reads TGTGCCAGCAGTCCTTCCCGGGGCAGGTTTTCCACTGAAGCTTTCTTT.

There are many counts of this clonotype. CDR3: CASSFLLGGPNTGELFF. The CDR3 nucleotides read TGTGCCAGCAGTTTTCTTTTAGGGGGACCGAACACCGGGGAGCTGTTTTTT. The J gene is TRBJ2-2, the V gene TRBV27, with a tentative D call TRBD1 (6 bases). The V gene lost 3 bases and the J gene lost 0 bases, with 14 bases spanning the gap. The CDR3 runs to 17 residues. The germline CDR1 and CDR2 sequences are MNHEY and SMNVEV (reference sequence).